This T cell receptor beta chain was sequenced during a study of shared clonotypes between healthy human individuals. Study findings and constraints: Roughly 5% of naive CD4 clonotypes were common to a few donors.

Remarks on this clone: Its antigen is as yet unknown. Distinct nucleotide sequences in the sample also encode this CDR3.

The deep-level immunoSEQ assay was used. Replicate PCRs for sorted subsets used around 190 ng DNA; this equaled some 30,000 T cell genomes. Profiled with immunoSEQ multiplex PCR; TCRdb holds only in-frame clones, not every one. The sample has under 1,900,000 clones, less than 99% seen once. Trimming stripped 3 bases from V and 4 bases from J, with 7 bases between. CDR3 size: 12 residues. Per the germline V gene, CDR1 is SQVTM and CDR2 is ANQGSEA. The sequence derives from a man younger than 45 in good health. What was sequenced was naive CD4+ T cells sorted from blood. Described subset: CD45RA+ positively selected. V and J are TRBV29-1 and TRBJ2-1; D not certain. The CDR3 loop is CSVDRQYNEQFF. The CDR3 DNA sequence: TGCAGCGTTGACAGACAATACAATGAGCAGTTCTTC.